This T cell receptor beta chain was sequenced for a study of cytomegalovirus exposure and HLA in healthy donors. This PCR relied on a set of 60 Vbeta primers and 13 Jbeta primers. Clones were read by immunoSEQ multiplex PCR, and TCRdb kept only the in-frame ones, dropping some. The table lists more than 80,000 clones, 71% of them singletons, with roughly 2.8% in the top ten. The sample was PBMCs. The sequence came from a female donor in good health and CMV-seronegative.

DNA of the CDR3: TGTGCCAGCTCACCAGCAACAGGGGGCGTCACCGGGGAGCTGTTTTTT. Residues: CASSPATGGVTGELFF. V usage is TRBV18 and J usage is TRBJ2-2; 9 positions match TRBD1. CDR3 size: 16 residues. Germline values: CDR1 KGHSH, CDR2 LQKENI. With 2 bases clipped from V and 4 bases from J, the junction kept 5 bases outside the gene matches.